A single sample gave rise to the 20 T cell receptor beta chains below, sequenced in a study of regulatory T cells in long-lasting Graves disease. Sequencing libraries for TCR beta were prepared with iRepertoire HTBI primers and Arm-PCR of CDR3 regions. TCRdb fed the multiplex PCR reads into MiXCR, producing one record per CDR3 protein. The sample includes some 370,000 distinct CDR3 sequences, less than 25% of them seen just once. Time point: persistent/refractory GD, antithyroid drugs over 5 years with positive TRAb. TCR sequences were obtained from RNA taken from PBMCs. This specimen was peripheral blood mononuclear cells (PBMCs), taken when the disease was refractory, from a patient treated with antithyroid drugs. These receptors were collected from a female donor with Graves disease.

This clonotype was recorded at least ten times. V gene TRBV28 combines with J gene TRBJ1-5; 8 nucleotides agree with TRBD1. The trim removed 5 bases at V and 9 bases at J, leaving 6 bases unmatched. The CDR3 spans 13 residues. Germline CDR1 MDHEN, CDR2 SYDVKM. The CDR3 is CASSRTGLRPQHF. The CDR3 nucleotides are TGTGCCAGCAGTCGGACAGGGCTAAGGCCCCAGCATTTT.

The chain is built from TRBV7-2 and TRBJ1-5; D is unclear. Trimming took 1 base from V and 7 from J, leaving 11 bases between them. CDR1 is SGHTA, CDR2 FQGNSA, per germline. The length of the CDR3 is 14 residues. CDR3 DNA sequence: TGTGCCAGCAGCTTAGGGTCTGCTGGACAGCCCCAGCATTTT. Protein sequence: CASSLGSAGQPQHF.

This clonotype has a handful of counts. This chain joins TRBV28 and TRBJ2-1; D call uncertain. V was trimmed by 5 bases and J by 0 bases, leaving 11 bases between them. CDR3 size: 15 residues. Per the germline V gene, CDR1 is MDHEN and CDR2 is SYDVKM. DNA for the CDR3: TGTGCCAGCAGTCCCATAGTCTACTCCTACAATGAGCAGTTCTTC. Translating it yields CASSPIVYSYNEQFF.

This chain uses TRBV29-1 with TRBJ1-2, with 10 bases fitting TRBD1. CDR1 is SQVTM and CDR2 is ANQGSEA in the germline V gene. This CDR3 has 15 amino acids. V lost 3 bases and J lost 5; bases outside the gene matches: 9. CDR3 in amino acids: CSVDEPGQGIYGYTF. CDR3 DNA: TGCAGCGTTGACGAACCGGGACAGGGGATTTATGGCTACACCTTC. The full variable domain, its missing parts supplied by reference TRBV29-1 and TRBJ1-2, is SAVISQKPSRDICQRGTSLTIQCQVDSQVTMMFWYRQQPGQSLTLIATANQGSEATYESGFVIDKFPISRPNLTFSTLTVSNMSPEDSSIYLCSVDEPGQGIYGYTFGSGTRLTVV.

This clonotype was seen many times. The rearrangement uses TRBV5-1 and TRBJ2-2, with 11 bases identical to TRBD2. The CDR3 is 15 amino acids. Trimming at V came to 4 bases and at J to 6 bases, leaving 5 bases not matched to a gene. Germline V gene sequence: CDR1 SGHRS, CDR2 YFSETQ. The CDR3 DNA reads TGCGCCAGCAGCGAAACTAGCGGGAGTTCCGGGGAGCTGTTTTTT. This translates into CASSETSGSSGELFF.

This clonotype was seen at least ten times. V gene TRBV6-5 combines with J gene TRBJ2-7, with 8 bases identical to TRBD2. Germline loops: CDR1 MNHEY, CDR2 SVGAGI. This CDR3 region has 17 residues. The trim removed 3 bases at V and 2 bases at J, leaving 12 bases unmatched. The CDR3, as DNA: TGTGCCAGCAGTTATCGACCGACGGGAGGGCCCCCCTACGAGCAGTACTTC. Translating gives CASSYRPTGGPPYEQYF.

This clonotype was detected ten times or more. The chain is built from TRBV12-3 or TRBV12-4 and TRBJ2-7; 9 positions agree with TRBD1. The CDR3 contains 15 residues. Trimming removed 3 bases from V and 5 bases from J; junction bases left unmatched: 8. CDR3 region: CASSFTGGVYHEQYF. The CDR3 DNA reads TGTGCCAGCAGTTTCACAGGGGGCGTCTACCACGAGCAGTACTTC.

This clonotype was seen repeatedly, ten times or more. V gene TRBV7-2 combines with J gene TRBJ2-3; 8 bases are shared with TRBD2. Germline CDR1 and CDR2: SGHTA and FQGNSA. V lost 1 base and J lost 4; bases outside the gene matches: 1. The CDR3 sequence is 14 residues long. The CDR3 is CASSLVREADTQYF. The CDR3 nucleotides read TGTGCCAGCAGCTTAGTGCGGGAGGCAGATACGCAGTATTTT.

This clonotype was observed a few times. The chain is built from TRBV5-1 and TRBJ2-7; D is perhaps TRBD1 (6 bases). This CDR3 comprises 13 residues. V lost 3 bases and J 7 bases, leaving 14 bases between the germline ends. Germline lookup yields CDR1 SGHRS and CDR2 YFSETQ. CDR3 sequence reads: CASSSQGHEEQYF. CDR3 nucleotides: TGCGCCAGCAGCTCACAGGGTCACGAAGAGCAGTACTTC.

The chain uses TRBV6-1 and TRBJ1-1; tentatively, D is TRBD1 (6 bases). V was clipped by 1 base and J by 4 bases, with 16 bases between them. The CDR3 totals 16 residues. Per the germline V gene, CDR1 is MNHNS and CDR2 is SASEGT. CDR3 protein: CASSEGGRGPITEAFF. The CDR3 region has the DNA TGTGCCAGCAGTGAAGGAGGCCGGGGGCCGATCACTGAAGCTTTCTTT.

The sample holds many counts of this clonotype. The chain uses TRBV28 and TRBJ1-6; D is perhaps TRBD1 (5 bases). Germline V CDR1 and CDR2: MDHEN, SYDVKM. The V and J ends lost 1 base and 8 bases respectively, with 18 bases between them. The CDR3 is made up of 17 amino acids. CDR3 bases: TGTGCCAGCAGTTTATCGTGGAGGGGCCCACCGGATTCACCCCTCCACTTT. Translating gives CASSLSWRGPPDSPLHF.

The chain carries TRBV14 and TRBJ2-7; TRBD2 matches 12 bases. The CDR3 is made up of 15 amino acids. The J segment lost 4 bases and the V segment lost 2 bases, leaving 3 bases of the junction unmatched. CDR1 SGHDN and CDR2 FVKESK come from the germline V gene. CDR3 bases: TGTGCCAGCAGCCAATTACTAGCGGGAGGTTACGAGCAGTACTTC. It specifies CASSQLLAGGYEQYF.

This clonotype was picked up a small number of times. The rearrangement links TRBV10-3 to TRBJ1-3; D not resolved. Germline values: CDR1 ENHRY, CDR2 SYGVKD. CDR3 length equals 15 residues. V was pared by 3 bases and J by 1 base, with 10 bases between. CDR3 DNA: TGTGCCATCAGTGATATCAGCGGGTCTGGAAACACCATATATTTT. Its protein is CAISDISGSGNTIYF.

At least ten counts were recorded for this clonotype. The CDR3 reads CASSLAVGGINEKLFF. In nucleotides, the CDR3 is TGCGCCAGCAGCTTGGCCGTGGGCGGAATTAATGAAAAACTGTTTTTT. The V gene is TRBV5-1, the J gene TRBJ1-4, with unresolved D. Trimming pared 0 bases from V and 4 bases from J, leaving 13 bases between. Germline V gene sequence: CDR1 SGHRS, CDR2 YFSETQ. The CDR3 has 16 amino acids.

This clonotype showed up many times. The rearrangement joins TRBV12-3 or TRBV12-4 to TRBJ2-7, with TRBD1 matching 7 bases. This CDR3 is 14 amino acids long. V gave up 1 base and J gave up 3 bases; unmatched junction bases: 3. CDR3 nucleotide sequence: TGTGCCAGCAGTTTAGGAGGGGGCTACTACGAGCAGTACTTC. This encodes CASSLGGGYYEQYF.

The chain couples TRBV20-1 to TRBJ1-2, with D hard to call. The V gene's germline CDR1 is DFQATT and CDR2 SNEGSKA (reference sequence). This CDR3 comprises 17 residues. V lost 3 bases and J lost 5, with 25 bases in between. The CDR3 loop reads CSARVIEATSVPYGYTF. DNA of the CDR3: TGCAGTGCTAGGGTAATAGAGGCTACATCGGTCCCTTATGGCTACACCTTC.

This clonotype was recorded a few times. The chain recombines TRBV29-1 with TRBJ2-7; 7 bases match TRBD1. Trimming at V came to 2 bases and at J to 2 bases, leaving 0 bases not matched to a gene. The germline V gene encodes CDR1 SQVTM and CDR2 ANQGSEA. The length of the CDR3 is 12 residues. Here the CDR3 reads CSVETGAYEQYF. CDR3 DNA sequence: TGCAGCGTTGAAACAGGGGCCTACGAGCAGTACTTC.

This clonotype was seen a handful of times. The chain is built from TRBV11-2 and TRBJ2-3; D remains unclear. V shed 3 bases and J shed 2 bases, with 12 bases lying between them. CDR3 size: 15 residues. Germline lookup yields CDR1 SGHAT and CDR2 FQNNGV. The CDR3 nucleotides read TGTGCCAGCAGCTTGGCCGACTCCTCCACAGATACGCAGTATTTT. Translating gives CASSLADSSTDTQYF. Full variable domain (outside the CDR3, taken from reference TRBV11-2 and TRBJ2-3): EAGVAQSPRYKIIEKRQSVAFWCNPISGHATLYWYQQILGQGPKLLIQFQNNGVVDDSQLPKDRFSAERLKGVDSTLKIQPAKLEDSAVYLCASSLADSSTDTQYFGPGTRLTVL.

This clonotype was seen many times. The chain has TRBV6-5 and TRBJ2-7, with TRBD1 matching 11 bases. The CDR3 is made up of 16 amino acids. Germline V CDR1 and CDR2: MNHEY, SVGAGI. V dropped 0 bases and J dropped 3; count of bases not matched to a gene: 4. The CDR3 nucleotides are TGTGCCAGCAGTTACTCCTGGGACAGGGGGATCTACGAGCAGTACTTC. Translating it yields CASSYSWDRGIYEQYF.

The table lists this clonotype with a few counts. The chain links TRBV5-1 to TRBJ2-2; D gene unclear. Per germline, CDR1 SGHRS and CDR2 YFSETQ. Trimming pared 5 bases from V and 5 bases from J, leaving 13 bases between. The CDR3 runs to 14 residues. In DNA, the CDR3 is TGCGCCAGCAGTTACCAACTGGGAACCGGGGAGCTGTTTTTT. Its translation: CASSYQLGTGELFF.